The TCR beta chain under discussion was sequenced for a study of PD-1 blockade in classical Hodgkin lymphoma. Study-wide findings and caveats: With CD4+ cells, TCR diversity rose significantly by C4D1, but not with CD8+ cells. The authors have not defined what causes the repertoire differences, possibly disease activity or prior therapy.

The ends were cut back, 3 bases at V and 5 bases at J, with 19 bases in the middle. The length of the CDR3 is 15 residues. CDR1 and CDR2 (germline): GTSNPN, SVGIG (reference sequence). Using immunoSEQ multiplex PCR, the repertoire was profiled, and TCRdb retains in-frame clones only, with some absent. The sample holds about 27,000 clones, 72% seen once. This clone was seen just once. Its target is unknown. The time point is: cycle 4 day 1 (C4D1), after around six weeks of nivolumab. Relapse was seen in all patients after autologous stem cell transplantation, and brentuximab vedotin exposure was variable.

This receptor was taken from a human donor with classical Hodgkin lymphoma. Specimen: peripheral blood mononuclear cells (PBMCs), collected before the fourth cycle of nivolumab. This chain uses TRBV30 with TRBJ1-2, with D tentatively TRBD1 (6 bases). The CDR3 region has the DNA TGTGCCTGGAGCCCCTTGACAGGAAGACTTTATGGCTACACCTTC. Its translation is CAWSPLTGRLYGYTF. Full variable domain (rest looked up from reference TRBV30 and TRBJ1-2): SQTIHQWPATLVQPVGSPLSLECTVEGTSNPNLYWYRQAAGRGLQLLFYSVGIGQISSEVPQNLSASRPQDRQFILSSKKLLLSDSGFYLCAWSPLTGRLYGYTFGSGTRLTVV.